What follows describes a single T cell receptor beta chain. Diagnostic criteria defined recently for definite or probable disease were met by the Susac syndrome patients. RNA in amounts of roughly 0.5 to 1 ug was reverse transcribed with random hexamers. TCRdb re-analysed the immunoSEQ multiplex PCR reads in MiXCR, keeping a single row per CDR3 protein. Counted here are about 150,000 distinct CDR3 sequences, 90% to 97% occurring once; the ten biggest clones make up approximately 0.08%. This CDR3 comprises 15 residues. From germline, CDR1 is DFQATT and CDR2 SNEGSKA (reference sequence). V lost 3 bases and J lost 7; bases outside the gene matches: 15. The sample comes from a study of CD8 T cells in Susac syndrome. Study details: Within the sequenced group of Susac syndrome patients, roughly six showed active disease and 8 or 9 were in remission.

The chain combines TRBV20-1 with TRBJ2-7; TRBD2 aligns across 7 bases. Sample: CD4+ T cells from PBMCs. This receptor was obtained from a human donor with Susac syndrome. CDR3 amino acids: CSASPSLREMEEQYF. DNA of the CDR3: TGCAGTGCTAGTCCTTCTCTGCGGGAGATGGAAGAGCAGTACTTC.